This entry lists 22 T cell receptor beta chains sequenced from one sample in a study of tumor and adjacent non-tumor tissue in lung cancer. This sample's RNA came from whole unsorted tissue. The library came from three nested PCR rounds adapted from ARM-PCR protocols. MiXCR, run by TCRdb on the multiplex PCR reads, gives a single entry per CDR3 protein. The sample yields 81,000 or so distinct CDR3 sequences, 80% seen once. Sample: lung tumor tissue. The receptors here all came from a woman aged 50 to 60 with non-small cell lung cancer.

Of note for this clonotype: The CDR3 does not end in the conserved phenylalanine or tryptophan, so this is likely a read error. This rearrangement joins TRBV29-1 to TRBJ2-5; maybe TRBD2 (6 bases). The ends were cut back, 0 bases at V and 2 bases at J, with 16 bases in the middle. The CDR3 sequence is 16 residues long. Germline V CDR1 and CDR2: SQVTM, ANQGSEA. CDR3 amino acids: CSVEEGTSSVQETQYL. CDR3 bases: TGCAGCGTTGAAGAGGGAACTAGCAGTGTTCAAGAGACCCAGTACTTA.

With respect to this clonotype: The junction and the germline gene differ at one end; a read error may be behind it. The chain recombines TRBV6-5 with TRBJ2-3; D may match TRBD1 or TRBD2 (5 bases each). The CDR3 is made up of 16 amino acids. Germline CDR1 is MNHEY and CDR2 is SVGAGI. The chain's CDR3 is CASIYVGVAPQDTQYF. CDR3 nucleotides: TGTGCCAGCATTTACGTGGGGGTCGCACCTCAGGATACGCAGTATTTT.

This clonotype was detected only once. An end of the junction does not agree with germline; a read error may underlie this. The CDR3 loop is CVSSWTPNEQFF. The CDR3 nucleotides are TGTGTCAGCAGTTGGACTCCCAATGAGCAGTTCTTC. The chain links TRBV6-2 or TRBV6-3 to TRBJ2-1; tentative D call: TRBD2 (5 bases). The CDR3 loop spans 12 amino acids. Per the germline V gene, CDR1 is MNHEY and CDR2 is SVGEGT.

The chain links TRBV20-1 to TRBJ2-3, with D tentatively TRBD1 (7 bases). The V end was cut by 6 bases, the J end by 6 bases, with 19 bases between. This CDR3 has 14 amino acids. From germline, CDR1 is DFQATT and CDR2 SNEGSKA (reference sequence). CDR3 residues: CSASGGLTIDTQYF. The CDR3 DNA follows: TGCAGTGCGTCAGGGGGGCTGACGATCGATACGCAGTATTTT.

The V and J genes are TRBV11-1 and TRBJ2-7, with TRBD1 matching over 7 bases. CDR3 length equals 14 residues. CDR1 and CDR2 from the germline V gene are SGHAT and FQDESV (reference sequence). The CDR3 loop reads CVRSHWDSPYEQYF. In nucleotides, the CDR3 is TGTGTCAGGAGCCACTGGGACAGCCCCTACGAGCAGTACTTC.

On this clonotype itself: The germline gene is not matched at one end of the junction; a read error may be the cause. The chain is built from TRBV29-1 and TRBJ2-1; D perhaps matches TRBD2 (5 bases). The germline V gene has CDR1 SQVTM and CDR2 ANQGSEA. The CDR3 length is 13 residues. The CDR3 protein is CSVDRKGNIKQFF. DNA for the CDR3: TGTAGCGTTGATAGGAAGGGCAACATTAAGCAGTTCTTC.

This clonotype was detected ten times or more. This chain joins TRBV20-1 and TRBJ2-7; D might be TRBD1 (5 bases). CDR3 size: 15 residues. V lost 0 bases and J lost 0, with 12 bases in between. Germline values: CDR1 DFQATT, CDR2 SNEGSKA (reference sequence). This chain's CDR3 is CSARDSGRTSYEQYF. The DNA of the CDR3 is TGCAGTGCTAGAGACTCAGGGCGAACCTCCTACGAGCAGTACTTC.

As concerns this clonotype: The junction and the germline gene differ at one end; a read error may be behind it. The chain is built from TRBV7-8 and TRBJ1-1; 11 bases agree with TRBD1. The CDR3 extends over 14 amino acids. CDR1 and CDR2 (germline): SGHVS, FQNEAQ. For the CDR3, the DNA is TGTTCCAGCAGCTTAGGGACAGGGGGTACTGAAGCTTTCTTT. It encodes CSSSLGTGGTEAFF.

J is TRBJ2-1 and V is TRBV6-2 or TRBV6-3; the D is unclear. Trimming shortened V by 5 bases and J by 6 bases, and 8 bases separated the two germline ends. CDR3 length equals 12 residues. Germline CDR1 reads MNHEY; CDR2 reads SVGEGT. The CDR3 sequence: CASSRNPNEQFF. CDR3 sequence (DNA): TGTGCCAGCAGTCGCAATCCCAATGAGCAGTTCTTC.

The chain combines TRBV11-2 with TRBJ2-2; the D call may be TRBD1 or TRBD2 (5 bases each). Trimming pared 3 bases from V and 4 bases from J, leaving 18 bases between. This CDR3 is 17 amino acids long. Germline loops: CDR1 SGHAT, CDR2 FQNNGV. The CDR3 bases are TGTGCCAGCAGCTTTGGGGGTAGCAGAATTTCCACCGGGGAGCTGTTTTTT. Translation: CASSFGGSRISTGELFF.

Points on this clonotype: At one end the junction does not follow the germline gene, possibly because of a read error. The chain joins TRBV6-1 to TRBJ2-1; 9 bases map to TRBD2. The germline CDR1 and CDR2 sequences are MNHNS and SASEGT. The CDR3 spans 15 residues. In nucleotides, the CDR3 is TGTGTCAGCAGTGATCGACTAGCGGATACGGTTATGCAGTTCTTC. Amino acids: CVSSDRLADTVMQFF.

On this clonotype: Germline is not matched at one junction end, which may reflect a read error. CDR3 residues: CSAELYWVYNEQFF. The CDR3 DNA sequence: TGCAGCGCTGAACTCTACTGGGTCTACAATGAGCAGTTCTTC. The chain carries TRBV29-1 and TRBJ2-1; no reliable D call. Per germline, CDR1 SQVTM and CDR2 ANQGSEA. This CDR3 spans 14 amino acids.

For this clonotype: In this CDR3 the conserved last residue, phenylalanine or tryptophan, is missing, so a read error is likely. The chain couples TRBV4-2 to TRBJ2-7; 7 nucleotides line up with TRBD1. Losses at the gene ends were 4 bases for V and 3 bases for J; bases not matched to a gene: 9. The CDR3 is 15 residues long. Per germline, CDR1 LGHNA and CDR2 YNFKEQ. Here the CDR3 DNA reads TGTGCCAGCAGCCCCGCCGGGACAGATGACTACGAGCAGTACTAT. Residues: CASSPAGTDDYEQYY.

The rearrangement uses TRBV20-1 and TRBJ2-3; D is undetermined. Trimming left V 6 bases short and J 0 bases short, with 16 bases between. The CDR3 consists of 15 residues. Germline lookup yields CDR1 DFQATT and CDR2 SNEGSKA (reference sequence). The CDR3 sequence is CSALDPTLSTDTQYF. CDR3 coding DNA: TGCAGTGCCCTGGACCCAACCCTTAGCACAGATACGCAGTATTTT.

Comments on this clonotype: As the CDR3 is not closed by the conserved phenylalanine or tryptophan, this likely results from a read error. The DNA is left out, because the CDR3 cannot be placed on it with certainty; the CDR3 is given as TCRdb lists it. This chain uses TRBV4-2 with TRBJ1-1. The CDR3 length is 14 residues, termini included. Germline V gives CDR1 LGHNA, CDR2 YNFKEQ. CDR3 sequence reads: CASSRSVKNTEPFV.

DNA for the CDR3: TGTGCCAGCAATCGACCGGGACAAGAAGGAACTGAAGCTTTCTTT. Residues: CASNRPGQEGTEAFF. The rearrangement joins TRBV12-3 or TRBV12-4 to TRBJ1-1; D is possibly TRBD1 (6 bases). This CDR3 is 15 amino acids long. Trimming removed 7 bases from V and 5 bases from J, with 20 bases in between.

In the case of this clonotype: A read error may produce the germline difference seen at one junction end. The V call is TRBV28, the J call TRBJ2-7; D may be TRBD2 (6 bases). CDR3 size: 16 residues. Germline-derived CDR1 and CDR2 are MDHEN and SYDVKM. DNA for the CDR3: TGTGCCAGCAGTTTATTTGGGACTGGGCACTCCAACGAGCAGTACTTT. The encoded protein is CASSLFGTGHSNEQYF.

This clonotype showed up just a few times. Sequence at one end of the junction differs from germline and may be a read error. The V gene is TRBV4-3, the J gene TRBJ2-1; 7 bases are shared with TRBD2. The V gene's germline CDR1 is LGHNA and CDR2 YSLEER. The CDR3 has 17 amino acids. The CDR3 nucleotides are TGCGCCAGCAGCCAAACTAGCGTTTCGAACTCCCACAATGAGCGGTTCTTC. Protein product: CASSQTSVSNSHNERFF.

Points on this clonotype: A much larger clonotype is one base distant, so this may be a read error. The chain recombines TRBV19 with TRBJ2-3, with unresolved D. V was clipped by 5 bases and J by 4 bases, with 10 bases between them. The CDR3 extends over 13 amino acids. In germline, CDR1 is LNHDA, CDR2 SQIVND (reference sequence). The CDR3 DNA follows: TGTGCCAGTAGTGTAGTCCGTTCAGATACGCAGTATTTT. It codes for CASSVVRSDTQYF.

Comment on this clonotype: At one end, the junction sequence differs from germline, possibly due to a read error. The rearrangement joins TRBV20-1 to TRBJ2-1; D gene ambiguous. CDR3 length equals 15 residues. From germline, CDR1 is DFQATT and CDR2 SNEGSKA (reference sequence). CDR3 region: CNARIRDMGYNEQFF. Here the CDR3 DNA reads TGCAATGCTAGAATTAGAGACATGGGCTACAATGAGCAGTTTTTC.

Worth noting for this clonotype: An end of the junction differs from the germline gene, which may be a read error. The J gene is TRBJ2-2, the V gene TRBV11-3; possibly TRBD1 or TRBD2 for D (5 bases each). The CDR3 runs to 15 residues. CDR1 is SGHNT, CDR2 YENEEA, per germline. The CDR3 DNA is TGTGCCAGCAGCCCCAGGGACCTGAACACCGGGGAACTGTTTTTT. Translation: CASSPRDLNTGELFF.

This clonotype was counted only a few times. Possible read error: a much larger clone is one base away. This chain links TRBV20-1 with TRBJ2-5; D remains unclear. The CDR3 loop spans 13 amino acids. Trimming shortened V by 4 bases and J by 7 bases, and 16 bases separated the two germline ends. The V gene's germline CDR1 is DFQATT and CDR2 SNEGSKA (reference sequence). In nucleotides, the CDR3 is TGCAGTGCTAATAAACGAGGAATATGGACCCAGTACTTC. Its protein product is CSANKRGIWTQYF.